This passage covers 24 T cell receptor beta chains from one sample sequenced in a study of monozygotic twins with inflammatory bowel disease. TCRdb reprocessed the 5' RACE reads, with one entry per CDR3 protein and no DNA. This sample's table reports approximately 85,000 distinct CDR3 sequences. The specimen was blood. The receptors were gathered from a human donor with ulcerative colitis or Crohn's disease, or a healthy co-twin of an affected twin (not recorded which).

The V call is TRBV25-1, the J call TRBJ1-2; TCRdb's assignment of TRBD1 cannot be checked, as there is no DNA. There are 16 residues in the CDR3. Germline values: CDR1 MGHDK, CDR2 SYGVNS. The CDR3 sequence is CASSESGGRGDYGYTF.

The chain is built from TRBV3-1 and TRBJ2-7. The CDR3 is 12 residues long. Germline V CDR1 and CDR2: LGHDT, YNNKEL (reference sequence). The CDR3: CASSQDFLEQYF.

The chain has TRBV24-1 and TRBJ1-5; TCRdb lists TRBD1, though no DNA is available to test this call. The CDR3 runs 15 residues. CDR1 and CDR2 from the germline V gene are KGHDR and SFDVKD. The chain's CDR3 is CATSGGQGIGQPQHF.

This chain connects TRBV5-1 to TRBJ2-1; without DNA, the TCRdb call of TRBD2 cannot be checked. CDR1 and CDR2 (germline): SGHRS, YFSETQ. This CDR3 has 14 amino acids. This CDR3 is CASTLAGGLREQFF.

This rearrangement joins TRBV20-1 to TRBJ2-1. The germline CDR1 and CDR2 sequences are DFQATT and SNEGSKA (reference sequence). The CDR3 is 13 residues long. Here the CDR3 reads CSARRPSYNEQFF.

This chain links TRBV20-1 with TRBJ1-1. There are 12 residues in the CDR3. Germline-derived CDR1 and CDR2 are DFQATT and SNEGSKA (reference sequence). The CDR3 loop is CSAPQLNTEAFF.

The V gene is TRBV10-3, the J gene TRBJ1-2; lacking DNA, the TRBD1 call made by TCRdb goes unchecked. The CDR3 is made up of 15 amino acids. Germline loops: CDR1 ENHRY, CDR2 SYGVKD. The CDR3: CAISESAQGGGGYTF.

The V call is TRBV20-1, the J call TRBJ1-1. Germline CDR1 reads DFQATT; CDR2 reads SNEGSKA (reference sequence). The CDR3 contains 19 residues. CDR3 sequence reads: CSALDSPVLQSSFNTEAFF.

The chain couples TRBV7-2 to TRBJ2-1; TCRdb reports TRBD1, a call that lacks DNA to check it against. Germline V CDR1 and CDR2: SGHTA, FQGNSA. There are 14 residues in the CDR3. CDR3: CASSYGTINNEQFF.

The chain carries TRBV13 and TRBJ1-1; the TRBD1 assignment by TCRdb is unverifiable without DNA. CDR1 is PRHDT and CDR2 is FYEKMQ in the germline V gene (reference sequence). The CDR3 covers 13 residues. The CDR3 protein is CASSPSRGSEAFF.

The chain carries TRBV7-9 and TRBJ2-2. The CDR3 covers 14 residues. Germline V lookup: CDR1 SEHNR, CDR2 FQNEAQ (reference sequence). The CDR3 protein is CASTPGGSTGELFF.

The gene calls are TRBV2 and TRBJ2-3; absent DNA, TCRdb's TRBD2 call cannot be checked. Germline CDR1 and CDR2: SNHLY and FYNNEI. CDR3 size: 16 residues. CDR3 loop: CASQGTGTSGGDTQYF. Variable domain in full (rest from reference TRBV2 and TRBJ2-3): EPEVTQTPSHQVTQMGQEVILRCVPISNHLYFYWYRQILGQKVEFLVSFYNNEISEKSEIFDDQFSVERPDGSNFTLKIRSTKLEDSAMYFCASQGTGTSGGDTQYFGPGTRLTVL.

CDR3 loop: CASSLGAGASNSPLHF. The chain employs TRBV7-8 and TRBJ1-6; TCRdb names TRBD1, which stays unverified in the absence of DNA. CDR1 and CDR2 (germline): SGHVS, FQNEAQ. The CDR3 loop spans 16 amino acids.

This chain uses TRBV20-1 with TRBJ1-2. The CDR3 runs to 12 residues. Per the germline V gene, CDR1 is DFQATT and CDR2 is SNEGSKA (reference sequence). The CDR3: CSASTRDSYYTF.

The chain's CDR3 is CASSPPNDSQAFF. The chain has TRBV18 and TRBJ1-1. CDR3 length equals 13 residues. Germline loops: CDR1 KGHSH, CDR2 LQKENI.

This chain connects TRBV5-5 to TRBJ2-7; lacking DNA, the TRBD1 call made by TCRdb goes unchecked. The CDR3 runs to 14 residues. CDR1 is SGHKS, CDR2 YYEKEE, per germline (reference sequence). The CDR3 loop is CASSLVGGSYEQYF. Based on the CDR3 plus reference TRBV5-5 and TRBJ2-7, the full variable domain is DAGVTQSPTHLIKTRGQQVTLRCSPISGHKSVSWYQQVLGQGPQFIFQYYEKEERGRGNFPDRFSARQFPNYSSELNVNALLLGDSALYLCASSLVGGSYEQYFGPGTRLTVT.

The CDR3 region is CASSFAGDRAYGYTF. The rearrangement joins TRBV12-3 or TRBV12-4 to TRBJ1-2; TCRdb returns TRBD1, unconfirmable since there is no DNA. CDR3 length equals 15 residues.

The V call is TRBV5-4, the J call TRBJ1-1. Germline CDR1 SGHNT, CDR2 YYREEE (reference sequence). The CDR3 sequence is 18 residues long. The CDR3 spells CASSPFVDPGLMNTEAFF.

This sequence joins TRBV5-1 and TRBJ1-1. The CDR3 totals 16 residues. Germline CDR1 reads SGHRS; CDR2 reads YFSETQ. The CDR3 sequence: CASSLEGAQRGTEAFF.

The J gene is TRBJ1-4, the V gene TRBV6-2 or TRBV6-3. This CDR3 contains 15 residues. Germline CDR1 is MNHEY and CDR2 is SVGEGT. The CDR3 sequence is CASSYETTTNEKLFF.

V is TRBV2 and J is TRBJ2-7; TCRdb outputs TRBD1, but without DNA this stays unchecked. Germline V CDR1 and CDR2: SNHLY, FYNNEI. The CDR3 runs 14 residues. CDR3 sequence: CASSRPGAHYEQYF.

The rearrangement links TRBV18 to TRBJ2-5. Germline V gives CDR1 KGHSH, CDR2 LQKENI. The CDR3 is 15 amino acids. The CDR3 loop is CASSPQDPTQETQYF.

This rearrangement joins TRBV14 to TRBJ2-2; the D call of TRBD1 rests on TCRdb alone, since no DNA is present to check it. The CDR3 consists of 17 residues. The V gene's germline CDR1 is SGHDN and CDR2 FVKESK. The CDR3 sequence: CASSSYRGGTNTGELFF.

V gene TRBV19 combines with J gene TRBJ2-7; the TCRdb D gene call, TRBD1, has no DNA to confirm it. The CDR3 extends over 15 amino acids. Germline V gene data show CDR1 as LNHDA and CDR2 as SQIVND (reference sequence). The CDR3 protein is CASSISPGQLFVQYF.